Presented here are 10 T cell receptor beta chains from one specimen sequenced in a study of shared clonotypes between healthy human individuals. Method: immunoSEQ multiplex PCR; TCRdb's copy keeps in-frame clones and lacks some. Among 2 million to 2.5 million clones listed, about 94% were seen once. The sequencing input was naive CD4+ T cells sorted from blood. Described subset: CD45RA+ positively selected. These receptors were collected from a man between 18 and 29 years old in good health.

This clone occurred many times. The chain couples TRBV10-3 to TRBJ2-7, with 8 bases that match TRBD2. Germline V CDR1 and CDR2: ENHRY, SYGVKD. With V trimmed by 10 bases and J by 7 bases, 27 bases remained unmatched. The length of the CDR3 is 18 residues. The CDR3 protein is CATWRGQAVERETGEQYF. CDR3 DNA sequence: TGTGCCACCTGGCGGGGGCAGGCGGTAGAGCGGGAGACCGGTGAGCAGTACTTC.

This chain links TRBV7-6 with TRBJ2-2, with 9 bases lining up with TRBD1. V lost 5 bases and J lost 8; bases outside the gene matches: 12. This CDR3 spans 16 amino acids. Germline V CDR1 and CDR2: SGHVS, FNYEAQ. The CDR3 is CASSISGTGSIGELFF. The CDR3 coding sequence is TGTGCCAGCAGCATTTCCGGGACAGGGTCTATAGGGGAGCTGTTTTTT. The variable domain in full, completed from reference TRBV7-6 and TRBJ2-2, reads GAGVSQSPRYKVTKRGQDVALRCDPISGHVSLYWYRQALGQGPEFLTYFNYEAQQDKSGLPNDRFSAERPEGSISTLTIQRTEQRDSAMYRCASSISGTGSIGELFFGEGSRLTVL.

The genes are TRBV28 and TRBJ1-2, with unresolved D. Germline V gene data show CDR1 as MDHEN and CDR2 as SYDVKM. The CDR3 sequence is 15 residues long. Between the trimmed V and J ends, which lost 5 bases and 1 base, there was a span of 14 bases. The DNA of the CDR3 is TGTGCCAGCAGTGGACCCCTCCCCCTTAACTATGGCTACACCTTC. Encoded protein: CASSGPLPLNYGYTF.

This clone appeared a single time. V is TRBV7-8 and J is TRBJ1-2; perhaps TRBD1 as D (6 bases). V was shortened by 5 bases and J by 5 bases, with 15 bases between the two germline ends. The CDR3 contains 14 residues. Germline CDR1 SGHVS, CDR2 FQNEAQ. The CDR3 DNA is TGTGCCAGCAGCCCGAAGGACAGAGCATATGGCTACACCTTC. Amino acids: CASSPKDRAYGYTF.

The chain recombines TRBV9 with TRBJ2-7, with 7 positions matching TRBD2. The CDR3 has 13 residues. Germline V gene data show CDR1 as SGDLS and CDR2 as YYNGEE. V dropped 5 bases and J dropped 2; count of bases not matched to a gene: 4. The CDR3 DNA follows: TGTGCCAGCAGTCCTAGCGGAACCTACGAGCAGTACTTC. Translation gives CASSPSGTYEQYF.

This sequence joins TRBV5-1 and TRBJ2-5, with D possibly matching TRBD1 (6 bases). The length of the CDR3 is 14 residues. Per germline, CDR1 SGHRS and CDR2 YFSETQ. Trimming stripped 4 bases from V and 5 bases from J, with 15 bases between. The CDR3 here is CASSHRADGETQYF. The DNA for the CDR3 is TGCGCCAGCAGCCACAGGGCCGACGGGGAGACCCAGTACTTC. Drawing the rest from reference TRBV5-1 and TRBJ2-5, the complete variable domain is KAGVTQTPRYLIKTRGQQVTLSCSPISGHRSVSWYQQTPGQGLQFLFEYFSETQRNKGNFPGRFSGRQFSNSRSEMNVSTLELGDSALYLCASSHRADGETQYFGPGTRLLVL.

The chain combines TRBV11-2 with TRBJ2-2; D call uncertain. The CDR3 consists of 14 residues. The germline gives CDR1 SGHAT, CDR2 FQNNGV. Between the trimmed V and J ends, which lost 5 bases and 6 bases, there was a span of 13 bases. The CDR3 region is CASSPFRLAGELFF. CDR3 DNA: TGTGCCAGCAGCCCCTTCCGTCTCGCCGGGGAGCTGTTTTTT.

This clone occurred once. V and J are TRBV28 and TRBJ1-4; no clear D. The CDR3 spans 12 residues. V was shortened by 6 bases and J by 8 bases, with 10 bases between the two germline ends. Germline V CDR1 and CDR2: MDHEN, SYDVKM. CDR3 DNA sequence: TGTGCCAGCAGGTATCGACTGGAAAAACTGTTTTTT. It specifies CASRYRLEKLFF.

The chain joins TRBV5-6 to TRBJ2-7, with 7 bases fitting TRBD1. CDR1 is SGHDT, CDR2 YYEEEE, per germline. Germline trimming cut 3 bases from V and 3 bases from J; bases unmatched to any gene: 9. CDR3 length: 15 residues. CDR3 in amino acids: CASSSRQGHFYEQYF. In nucleotides, the CDR3 is TGTGCCAGCAGCTCGAGACAGGGCCATTTCTACGAGCAGTACTTC.

Note on this clone: Other DNA sequences within the sample encode an identical CDR3. V and J are TRBV18 and TRBJ1-2; D is ambiguous. The CDR3 totals 13 residues. Trimming removed 3 bases at V and 3 bases at J, with 8 bases between. Germline V CDR1 and CDR2: KGHSH, LQKENI. CDR3 region: CASSPERDYGYTF. The CDR3 DNA reads TGTGCCAGCTCACCCGAGAGGGACTATGGCTACACCTTC.